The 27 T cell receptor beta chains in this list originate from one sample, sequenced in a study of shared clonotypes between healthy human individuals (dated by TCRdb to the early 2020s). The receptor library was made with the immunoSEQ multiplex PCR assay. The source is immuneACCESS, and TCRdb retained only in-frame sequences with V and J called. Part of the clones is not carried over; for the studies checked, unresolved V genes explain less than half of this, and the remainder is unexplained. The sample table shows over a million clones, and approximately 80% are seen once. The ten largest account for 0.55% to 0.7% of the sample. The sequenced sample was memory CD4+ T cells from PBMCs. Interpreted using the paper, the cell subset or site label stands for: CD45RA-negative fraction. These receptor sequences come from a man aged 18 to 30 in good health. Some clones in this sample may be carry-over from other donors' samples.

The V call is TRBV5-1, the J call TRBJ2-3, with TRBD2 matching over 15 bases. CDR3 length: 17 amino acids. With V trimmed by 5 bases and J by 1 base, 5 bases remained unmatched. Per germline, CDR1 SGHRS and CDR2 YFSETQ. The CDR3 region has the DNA TGCGCCAGCAGAGGGACTAGCGGGAGGAGGGGCACAGATACGCAGTATTTT. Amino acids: CASRGTSGRRGTDTQYF.

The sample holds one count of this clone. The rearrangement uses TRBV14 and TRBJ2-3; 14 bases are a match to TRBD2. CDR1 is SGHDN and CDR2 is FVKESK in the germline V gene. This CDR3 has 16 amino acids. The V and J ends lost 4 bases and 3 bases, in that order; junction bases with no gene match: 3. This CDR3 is CASSRRLAGGTDTQYF. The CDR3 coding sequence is TGTGCCAGCAGCCGGAGACTAGCGGGAGGGACAGATACGCAGTATTTT.

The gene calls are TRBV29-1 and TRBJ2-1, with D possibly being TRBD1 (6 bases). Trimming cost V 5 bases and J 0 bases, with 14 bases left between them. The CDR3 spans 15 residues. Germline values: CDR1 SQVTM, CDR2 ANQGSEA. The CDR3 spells CSVRVLGGSYNEQFF. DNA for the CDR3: TGCAGCGTTCGAGTGCTAGGGGGCTCCTACAATGAGCAGTTCTTC.

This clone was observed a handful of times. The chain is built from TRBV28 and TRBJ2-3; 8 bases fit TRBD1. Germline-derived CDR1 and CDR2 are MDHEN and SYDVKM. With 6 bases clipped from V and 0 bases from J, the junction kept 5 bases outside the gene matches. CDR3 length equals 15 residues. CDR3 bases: TGTGCCAGCAGGTACAGGGGGACTAGCACAGATACGCAGTATTTT. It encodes CASRYRGTSTDTQYF.

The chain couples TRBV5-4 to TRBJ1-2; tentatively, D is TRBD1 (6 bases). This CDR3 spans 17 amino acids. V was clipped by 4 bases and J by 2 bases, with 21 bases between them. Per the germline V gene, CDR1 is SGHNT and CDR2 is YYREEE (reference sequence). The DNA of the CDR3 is TGTGCCAGCAGCCTGGGGGGGGCCCACTCCCTGAACTATGGCTACACCTTC. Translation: CASSLGGAHSLNYGYTF.

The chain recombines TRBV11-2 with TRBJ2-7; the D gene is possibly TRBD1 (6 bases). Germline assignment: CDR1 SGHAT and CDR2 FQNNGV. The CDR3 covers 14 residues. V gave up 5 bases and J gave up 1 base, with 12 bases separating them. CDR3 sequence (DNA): TGTGCCAGCAGCCCCGGACAGCATTCCTACGAGCAGTACTTC. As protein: CASSPGQHSYEQYF.

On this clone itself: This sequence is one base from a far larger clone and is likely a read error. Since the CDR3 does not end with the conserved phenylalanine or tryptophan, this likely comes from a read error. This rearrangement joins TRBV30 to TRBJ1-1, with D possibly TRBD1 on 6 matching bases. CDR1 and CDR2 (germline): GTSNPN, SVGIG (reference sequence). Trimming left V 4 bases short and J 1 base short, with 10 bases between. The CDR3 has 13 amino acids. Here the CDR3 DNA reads TGTGCCTGGACGGGACACGCGAACACTGAAGCTTTCCTT. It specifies CAWTGHANTEAFL.

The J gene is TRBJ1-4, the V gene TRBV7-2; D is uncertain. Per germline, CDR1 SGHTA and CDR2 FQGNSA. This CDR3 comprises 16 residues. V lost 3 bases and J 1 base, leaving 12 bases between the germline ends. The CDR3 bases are TGTGCCAGCAGCTTTGGCTCAATCGGAACTAATGAAAAACTGTTTTTT. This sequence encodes CASSFGSIGTNEKLFF.

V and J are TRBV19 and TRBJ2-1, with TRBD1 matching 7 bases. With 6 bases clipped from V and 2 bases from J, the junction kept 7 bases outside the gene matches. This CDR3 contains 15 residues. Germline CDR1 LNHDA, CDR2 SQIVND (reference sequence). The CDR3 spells CASSPTGIPYNEQFF. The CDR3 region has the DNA TGTGCCAGTAGCCCGACAGGGATACCCTACAATGAGCAGTTCTTC.

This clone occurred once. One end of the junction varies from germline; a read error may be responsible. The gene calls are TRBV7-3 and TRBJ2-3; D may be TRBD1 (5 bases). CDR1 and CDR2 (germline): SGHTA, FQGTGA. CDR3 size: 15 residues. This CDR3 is CASSLTGSITDTQYF. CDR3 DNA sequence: TGTGCCAGCAGCCTAACAGGATCCATCACAGATACGCAGTATTTT.

This CDR3 reads CASSSDFGLATGQTKELTYEQYF. The CDR3 nucleotides are TGTGCCAGCAGTAGTGACTTCGGGCTAGCGACGGGACAAACGAAGGAGTTAACCTACGAGCAGTACTTC. J is TRBJ2-7 and V is TRBV28; possibly TRBD1 or TRBD2 for D (6 bases each). Germline V CDR1 and CDR2: MDHEN, SYDVKM. Trimming cost V 5 bases and J 2 bases, with 40 bases left between them. The CDR3 is 23 residues long.

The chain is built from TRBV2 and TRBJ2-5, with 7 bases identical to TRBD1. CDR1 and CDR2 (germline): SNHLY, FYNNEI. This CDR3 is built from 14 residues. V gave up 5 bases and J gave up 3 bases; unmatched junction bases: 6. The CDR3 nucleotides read TGTGCCAGCAGTTCAGACAGGGTTGAAGAGACCCAGTACTTC. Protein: CASSSDRVEETQYF.

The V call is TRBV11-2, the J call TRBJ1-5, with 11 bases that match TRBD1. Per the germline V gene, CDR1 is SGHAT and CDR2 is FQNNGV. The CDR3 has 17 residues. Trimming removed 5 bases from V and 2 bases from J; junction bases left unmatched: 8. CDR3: CASSLRDRGFGNQPQHF. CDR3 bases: TGTGCCAGCAGCCTAAGGGACAGGGGGTTCGGCAATCAGCCCCAGCATTTT.

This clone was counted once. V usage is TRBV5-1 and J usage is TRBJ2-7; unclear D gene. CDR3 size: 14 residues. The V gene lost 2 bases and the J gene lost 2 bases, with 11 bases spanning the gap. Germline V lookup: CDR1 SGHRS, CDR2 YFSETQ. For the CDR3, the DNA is TGCGCCAGCAGCTTCGTTGGTGGAACCTACGAGCAGTACTTC. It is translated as CASSFVGGTYEQYF. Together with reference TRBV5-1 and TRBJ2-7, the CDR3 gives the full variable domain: KAGVTQTPRYLIKTRGQQVTLSCSPISGHRSVSWYQQTPGQGLQFLFEYFSETQRNKGNFPGRFSGRQFSNSRSEMNVSTLELGDSALYLCASSFVGGTYEQYFGPGTRLTVT.

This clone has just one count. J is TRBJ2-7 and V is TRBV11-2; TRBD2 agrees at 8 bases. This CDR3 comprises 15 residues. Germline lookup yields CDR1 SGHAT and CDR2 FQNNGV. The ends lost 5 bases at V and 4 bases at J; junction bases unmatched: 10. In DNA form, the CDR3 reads TGTGCCAGCAGCCTCGCTAGCGGGTACTTATACGAGCAGTACTTC. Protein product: CASSLASGYLYEQYF.

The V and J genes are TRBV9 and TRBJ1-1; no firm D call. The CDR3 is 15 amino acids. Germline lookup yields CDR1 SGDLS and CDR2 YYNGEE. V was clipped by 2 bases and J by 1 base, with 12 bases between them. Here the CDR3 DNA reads TGTGCCAGCAGCGTCATCCAGGACCCGAACACTGAAGCTTTCTTT. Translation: CASSVIQDPNTEAFF.

The CDR3 coding sequence is TGTGCCAGCAGTGATTGGGGGAGAGGTTCCTACGAGCAGTACTTC. This translates into CASSDWGRGSYEQYF. The chain has TRBV2 and TRBJ2-7; perhaps D is TRBD1 or TRBD2 (5 bases each). The germline V gene encodes CDR1 SNHLY and CDR2 FYNNEI. The V and J ends lost 3 bases and 1 base respectively, with 13 bases between them. The CDR3 is 15 amino acids.

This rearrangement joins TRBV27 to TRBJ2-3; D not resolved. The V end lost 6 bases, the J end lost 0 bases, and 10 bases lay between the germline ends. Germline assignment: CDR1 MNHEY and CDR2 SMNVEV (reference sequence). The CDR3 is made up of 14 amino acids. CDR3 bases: TGTGCCAGCAGCGGCCCCAGCAGCACAGATACGCAGTATTTT. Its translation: CASSGPSSTDTQYF.

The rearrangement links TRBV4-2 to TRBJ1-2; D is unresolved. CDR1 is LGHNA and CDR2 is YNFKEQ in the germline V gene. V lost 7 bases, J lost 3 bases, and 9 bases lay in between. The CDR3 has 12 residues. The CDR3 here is CASKAIDYGYTF. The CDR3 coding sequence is TGTGCCAGCAAGGCTATCGACTATGGCTACACCTTC.

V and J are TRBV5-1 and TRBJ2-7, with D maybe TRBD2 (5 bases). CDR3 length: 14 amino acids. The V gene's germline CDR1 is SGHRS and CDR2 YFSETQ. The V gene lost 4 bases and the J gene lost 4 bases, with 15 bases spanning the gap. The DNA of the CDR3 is TGCGCCAGCAGCCCCGAGGGCCCTGGTTACGAGCAGTACTTC. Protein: CASSPEGPGYEQYF.

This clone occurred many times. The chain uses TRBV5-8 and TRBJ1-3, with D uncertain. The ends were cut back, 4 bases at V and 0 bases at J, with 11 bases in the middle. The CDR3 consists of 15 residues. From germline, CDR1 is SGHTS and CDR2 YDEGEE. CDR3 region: CASSPGRISGNTIYF. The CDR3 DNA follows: TGTGCCAGCAGCCCCGGACGAATCTCTGGAAACACCATATATTTT.

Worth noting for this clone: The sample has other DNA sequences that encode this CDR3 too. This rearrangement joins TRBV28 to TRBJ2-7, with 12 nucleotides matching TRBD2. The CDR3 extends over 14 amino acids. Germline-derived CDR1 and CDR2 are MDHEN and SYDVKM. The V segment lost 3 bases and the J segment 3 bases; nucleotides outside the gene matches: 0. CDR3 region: CASSLTSGSYEQYF. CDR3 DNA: TGTGCCAGCAGTTTGACTAGCGGGAGCTACGAGCAGTACTTC.

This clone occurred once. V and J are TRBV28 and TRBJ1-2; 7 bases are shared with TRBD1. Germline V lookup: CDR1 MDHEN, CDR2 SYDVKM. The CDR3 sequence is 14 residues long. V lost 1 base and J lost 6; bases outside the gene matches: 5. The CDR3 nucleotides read TGTGCCAGCAGTTTATCACAGGGGTTACATGGCTACACCTTC. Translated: CASSLSQGLHGYTF.

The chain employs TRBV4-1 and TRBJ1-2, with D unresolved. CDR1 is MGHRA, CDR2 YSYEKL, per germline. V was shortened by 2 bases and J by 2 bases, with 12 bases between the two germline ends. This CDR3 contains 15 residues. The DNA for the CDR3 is TGCGCCAGCAGCCAAATAAGGACGCAGAACTATGGCTACACCTTC. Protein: CASSQIRTQNYGYTF.

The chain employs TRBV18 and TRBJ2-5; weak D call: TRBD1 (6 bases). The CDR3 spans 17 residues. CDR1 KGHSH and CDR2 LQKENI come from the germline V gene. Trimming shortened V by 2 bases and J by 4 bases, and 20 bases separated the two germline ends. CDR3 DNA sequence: TGTGCCAGCTCACCAGGGGGCGACACGGATATTCTAGAGACCCAGTACTTC. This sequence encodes CASSPGGDTDILETQYF.

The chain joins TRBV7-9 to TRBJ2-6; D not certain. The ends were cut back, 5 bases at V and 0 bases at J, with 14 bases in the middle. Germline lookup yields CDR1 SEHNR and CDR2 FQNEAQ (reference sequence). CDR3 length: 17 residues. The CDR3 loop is CASSTNLGDSGANVLTF. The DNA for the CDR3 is TGTGCCAGCAGCACCAACCTTGGAGACTCTGGGGCCAACGTCCTGACTTTC.

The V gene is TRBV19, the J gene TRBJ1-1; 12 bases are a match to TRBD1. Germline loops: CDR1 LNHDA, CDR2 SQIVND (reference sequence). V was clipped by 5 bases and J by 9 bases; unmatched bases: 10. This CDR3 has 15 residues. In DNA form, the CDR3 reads TGTGCCAGTAGTCCCGCTGTGGGACAGGGGGCACAAGCTTTCTTT. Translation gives CASSPAVGQGAQAFF.